This passage covers 12 T cell receptor beta chains from one sample sequenced in a study of regulatory T cells in long-lasting Graves disease. Both iRepertoire HTBI primers and Arm-PCR of CDR3 regions were used to build the TCR beta libraries. A single record per CDR3 protein comes from TCRdb applying MiXCR to the multiplex PCR reads. The sample has 300,000 to 500,000 distinct CDR3 sequences, around 21% seen once. Time point of the sample: persistent/refractory GD, antithyroid drugs over 5 years with positive TRAb. The TCR library was made from RNA extracted from PBMCs. The specimen was peripheral blood mononuclear cells (PBMCs), collected when the disease was refractory, from a patient treated with antithyroid drugs. Receptors were obtained from a female donor with Graves disease.

This clonotype was seen ten or more times. The CDR3 protein is CASSGPGAAYEQYF. CDR3 in DNA: TGTGCCAGCAGTGGCCCCGGGGCAGCCTACGAGCAGTACTTC. The V gene is TRBV28, the J gene TRBJ2-7; D is possibly TRBD1 or TRBD2 (5 bases each). The CDR3 totals 14 residues. Trimming stripped 5 bases from V and 2 bases from J, with 13 bases between. The germline V gene encodes CDR1 MDHEN and CDR2 SYDVKM.

This clonotype was observed many times. This rearrangement joins TRBV7-9 to TRBJ2-5; D is uncertain. CDR1 and CDR2 from the germline V gene are SEHNR and FQNEAQ (reference sequence). This CDR3 contains 13 residues. The germline V and J ends were trimmed by 5 bases and 2 bases, with 9 bases remaining between them. CDR3 DNA: TGTGCCAGCAGCAGGACGAGACAAGAGACCCAGTACTTC. This sequence encodes CASSRTRQETQYF.

V and J are TRBV29-1 and TRBJ2-7; TRBD1 agrees at 8 bases. CDR1 is SQVTM and CDR2 is ANQGSEA in the germline V gene. Trimming cost V 3 bases and J 5 bases; bases outside gene matches: 6. There are 13 residues in the CDR3. The CDR3 DNA sequence: TGCAGCGTTGAGTCAGGGGGCATAAACGAGCAGTACTTC. Translated, it gives CSVESGGINEQYF.

The CDR3 coding sequence is TGTGCCAGCAGTATAACCGGGACAGGGGGTGGCTACACCTTC. Translation: CASSITGTGGGYTF. This rearrangement joins TRBV28 to TRBJ1-2; 11 bases are shared with TRBD1. This CDR3 has 14 amino acids. Unmatched junction bases numbered 6, after V lost 5 bases and J lost 7 bases. Germline CDR1 MDHEN, CDR2 SYDVKM.

This clonotype was seen ten or more times. The chain recombines TRBV28 with TRBJ2-5, with D perhaps matching TRBD1 (6 bases). There are 14 residues in the CDR3. V lost 6 bases and J 2 bases, leaving 13 bases between the germline ends. Germline V gene sequence: CDR1 MDHEN, CDR2 SYDVKM. As DNA, the CDR3 is TGTGCCAGCAGCTACCCCGGGACACAAGAGACCCAGTACTTC. It encodes CASSYPGTQETQYF. Full variable domain (remainder filled in from reference TRBV28 and TRBJ2-5): DVKVTQSSRYLVKRTGEKVFLECVQDMDHENMFWYRQDPGLGLRLIYFSYDVKMKEKGDIPEGYSVSREKKERFSLILESASTNQTSMYLCASSYPGTQETQYFGPGTRLLVL.

Many counts were recorded for this clonotype. The chain joins TRBV11-1 to TRBJ1-1; the match to TRBD1 covers 8 bases. V was pared by 0 bases and J by 1 base, with 13 bases of the junction left unmatched. The CDR3 runs to 19 residues. In germline, CDR1 is SGHAT, CDR2 FQDESV (reference sequence). The CDR3 reads CASSLAFQGARVRNTEAFF. CDR3 nucleotides: TGTGCCAGCAGCTTAGCGTTCCAGGGGGCGAGGGTCCGGAACACTGAAGCTTTCTTT.

The J gene is TRBJ2-5, the V gene TRBV20-1, with D maybe TRBD2 (7 bases). The length of the CDR3 is 16 residues. The germline CDR1 and CDR2 sequences are DFQATT and SNEGSKA (reference sequence). The ends were cut back, 5 bases at V and 4 bases at J, with 23 bases in the middle. This CDR3 reads CSAEGVFGRIGETQYF. The CDR3 DNA is TGCAGTGCTGAGGGGGTTTTCGGGAGGATCGGAGAGACCCAGTACTTC.

The CDR3 sequence is CASSETMGTNEKLFF. Written as DNA, the CDR3 is TGTGCCAGCAGTGAAACAATGGGAACTAATGAAAAACTGTTTTTT. This sequence joins TRBV25-1 and TRBJ1-4; D is undetermined. Germline V lookup: CDR1 MGHDK, CDR2 SYGVNS. Trimming took 2 bases from V and 1 from J, leaving 8 bases between them. The CDR3 loop spans 15 amino acids.

The V gene is TRBV3-1, the J gene TRBJ2-2, with a tentative D call TRBD2 (6 bases). The CDR3 has 16 amino acids. The V gene's germline CDR1 is LGHDT and CDR2 YNNKEL (reference sequence). The V end was cut by 4 bases, the J end by 1 base, with 13 bases between. CDR3 protein: CASSLYGSQNTGELFF. In nucleotides, the CDR3 is TGTGCCAGCAGCCTTTACGGGAGCCAGAACACCGGGGAGCTGTTTTTT.

The chain is built from TRBV7-2 and TRBJ2-1; 8 positions agree with TRBD2. From germline, CDR1 is SGHTA and CDR2 FQGNSA. V shed 5 bases, J shed 9 bases, and the junction held 18 bases outside the gene matches. This CDR3 has 17 residues. The CDR3: CASSPRAGTSEVGEQFF. For the CDR3, the DNA is TGTGCCAGCAGCCCCCGGGCCGGGACTAGTGAAGTTGGTGAGCAGTTCTTC.

The chain couples TRBV7-8 to TRBJ2-7; 9 bases agree with TRBD2. The germline CDR1 and CDR2 sequences are SGHVS and FQNEAQ. With V trimmed by 2 bases and J by 2 bases, 4 bases remained unmatched. The CDR3 contains 15 residues. CDR3 DNA sequence: TGTGCCAGCAGCTTAATCGAGCGGGGGGCCTACGAGCAGTACTTC. It specifies CASSLIERGAYEQYF.

Only a few counts were recorded for this clonotype. The V gene is TRBV12-3 or TRBV12-4, the J gene TRBJ2-2; perhaps TRBD2 as D (5 bases). The V gene lost 7 bases and the J gene lost 6 bases, with 9 bases spanning the gap. CDR3 size: 12 residues. The CDR3 sequence: CASIGGAGELFF. The CDR3, as DNA: TGTGCCAGCATTGGAGGAGCCGGGGAGCTGTTTTTT.